A single sample gave rise to the 18 T cell receptor beta chains below, sequenced in a study of cytomegalovirus exposure and HLA in healthy donors. PCR primers comprised 60 Vbeta and 13 Jbeta primers. Method: immunoSEQ multiplex PCR; TCRdb's copy keeps in-frame clones and lacks some. This sample has about 190,000 clones, with approximately 70% found just once. The sequencing sample was made of PBMCs. The receptors shown here come from a woman aged 25 to 39 in good health and CMV-seronegative.

V usage is TRBV19 and J usage is TRBJ2-7; 7 bases line up with TRBD2. The germline CDR1 and CDR2 sequences are LNHDA and SQIVND (reference sequence). The CDR3 extends over 13 amino acids. The trim removed 10 bases at V and 5 bases at J, leaving 11 bases unmatched. This CDR3 reads CATDSGIRDEQYF. In nucleotides, the CDR3 is TGTGCCACCGACAGCGGGATCCGTGACGAGCAGTACTTC.

The genes are TRBV7-3 and TRBJ2-7; the match to TRBD1 covers 8 bases. The CDR3 sequence is 14 residues long. J gave up 2 bases and V 3 bases, and 3 bases lay outside the gene matches. Germline V gene lookup returns CDR1 SGHTA and CDR2 FQGTGA. The CDR3: CASSFDRGPYEQYF. CDR3 coding DNA: TGTGCCAGCAGCTTCGACAGGGGTCCCTACGAGCAGTACTTC.

The rearrangement uses TRBV30 and TRBJ2-5, with D maybe TRBD2 (7 bases). The CDR3 sequence is 14 residues long. V was trimmed by 3 bases and J by 1 base, leaving 12 bases between them. Germline V CDR1 and CDR2: GTSNPN, SVGIG (reference sequence). CDR3 loop: CAWRGGGIQETQYF. In DNA, the CDR3 is TGTGCCTGGAGAGGGGGGGGGATCCAAGAGACCCAGTACTTC.

This sequence joins TRBV18 and TRBJ1-4, with 7 bases lining up with TRBD1. The CDR3 is made up of 15 amino acids. CDR1 is KGHSH, CDR2 LQKENI, per germline. Unmatched junction bases numbered 9, after V lost 3 bases and J lost 8 bases. CDR3 residues: CASSPGTAFTEKLFF. Written as DNA, the CDR3 is TGTGCCAGCTCACCGGGGACAGCATTCACCGAAAAACTGTTTTTT. Full variable domain (outside the CDR3, taken from reference TRBV18 and TRBJ1-4): NAGVMQNPRHLVRRRGQEARLRCSPMKGHSHVYWYRQLPEEGLKFMVYLQKENIIDESGMPKERFSAEFPKEGPSILRIQQVVRGDSAAYFCASSPGTAFTEKLFFGSGTQLSVL.

V gene TRBV7-3 combines with J gene TRBJ2-5; TRBD2 is a possible D gene (5 bases). Germline CDR1 is SGHTA and CDR2 is FQGTGA. The CDR3 has 14 residues. Trimming stripped 6 bases from V and 4 bases from J, with 15 bases between. CDR3 nucleotide sequence: TGTGCCAGCAGGCTCCGCCATGAGGGAGAGACCCAGTACTTC. It encodes CASRLRHEGETQYF.

CDR3 sequence (DNA): TGCGCCAGCAGCCAACATCGGACTAGCGGGGGGAATGAGCAGTTCTTC. Protein: CASSQHRTSGGNEQFF. The chain carries TRBV4-1 and TRBJ2-1; 14 nucleotides line up with TRBD2. V shed 2 bases, J shed 7 bases, and the junction held 4 bases outside the gene matches. The CDR3 loop spans 16 amino acids. Germline V gene data show CDR1 as MGHRA and CDR2 as YSYEKL.

On this clone itself: Distinct nucleotide sequences in the sample also encode this CDR3. This chain connects TRBV9 to TRBJ2-7, with a possible D match to TRBD1 (6 bases). V was shortened by 0 bases and J by 3 bases, with 10 bases between the two germline ends. This CDR3 has 14 residues. The germline CDR1 and CDR2 sequences are SGDLS and YYNGEE. CDR3 nucleotides: TGTGCCAGCAGCGTAGGTCAGGGGCACTACGAGCAGTACTTC. It specifies CASSVGQGHYEQYF.

The chain links TRBV10-2 to TRBJ1-1; D unclear. The CDR3 spans 17 residues. V lost 0 bases to trimming and J lost 0 bases, with 14 bases between them. From germline, CDR1 is WSHSY and CDR2 SAAADI. The CDR3 coding sequence is TGCGCCAGCAGTGAGTCGGGGAGGGCAAGGGTGAACACTGAAGCTTTCTTT. Amino acids: CASSESGRARVNTEAFF.

The CDR3 DNA reads TGTGCCAGCTCAGGGGTGGTAGGTGAAAAACTGTTTTTT. Its protein product is CASSGVVGEKLFF. This chain connects TRBV27 to TRBJ1-4; perhaps TRBD1 as D (6 bases). Germline-derived CDR1 and CDR2 are MNHEY and SMNVEV (reference sequence). V was trimmed by 8 bases and J by 7 bases, leaving 14 bases between them. The CDR3 is 13 residues long.

The rearrangement joins TRBV6-1 to TRBJ1-6, with 7 bases that match TRBD1. J lost 0 bases, V lost 4 bases, and 9 bases had no gene match. This CDR3 has 18 residues. CDR1 is MNHNS and CDR2 is SASEGT in the germline V gene. CDR3 coding DNA: TGTGCCAGCAGTGGGGGACAGCTAAGGAGCTCCTATAATTCACCCCTCCACTTT. Translated, it gives CASSGGQLRSSYNSPLHF.

The gene calls are TRBV7-9 and TRBJ2-1; 7 positions agree with TRBD2. The length of the CDR3 is 15 residues. V lost 4 bases, J lost 4 bases, and 7 bases stayed unmatched. From germline, CDR1 is SEHNR and CDR2 FQNEAQ (reference sequence). DNA of the CDR3: TGTGCCAGCAGCTCAAGCGGGAATGCTTACAATGAGCAGTTCTTC. Encoded protein: CASSSSGNAYNEQFF.

The rearrangement joins TRBV9 to TRBJ2-3; 7 bases map to TRBD2. V lost 7 bases and J lost 3; bases outside the gene matches: 8. In germline, CDR1 is SGDLS, CDR2 YYNGEE. CDR3 length equals 14 residues. The CDR3 DNA reads TGTGCCAGCTCCCCCGGACTAGAGACAGATACGCAGTATTTT. As protein: CASSPGLETDTQYF.

The rearrangement uses TRBV5-1 and TRBJ2-5; D might be TRBD2 (5 bases). CDR1 SGHRS and CDR2 YFSETQ come from the germline V gene. The V end lost 6 bases, the J end lost 5 bases, and 17 bases lay between the germline ends. The CDR3 has 14 residues. The CDR3 DNA reads TGCGCCAGCACATTTACGGGGAACGGGGAGACCCAGTACTTC. Translated, it gives CASTFTGNGETQYF. Full variable domain (remainder filled in from reference TRBV5-1 and TRBJ2-5): KAGVTQTPRYLIKTRGQQVTLSCSPISGHRSVSWYQQTPGQGLQFLFEYFSETQRNKGNFPGRFSGRQFSNSRSEMNVSTLELGDSALYLCASTFTGNGETQYFGPGTRLLVL.

This clone was counted once. The chain joins TRBV27 to TRBJ1-1; D is unclear. Germline V gene lookup returns CDR1 MNHEY and CDR2 SMNVEV (reference sequence). The CDR3 is 15 residues long. V gave up 3 bases and J gave up 6 bases, with 17 bases separating them. CDR3 bases: TGTGCCAGCAGTTTTCTTCCACCGGAGGTCGCTGAAGCTTTCTTT. Its translation: CASSFLPPEVAEAFF.

This rearrangement joins TRBV30 to TRBJ2-4, with D possibly being TRBD1 (5 bases). Germline CDR1 GTSNPN, CDR2 SVGIG (reference sequence). Deletions cut 2 bases from V and 8 bases from J, with 10 bases between. The CDR3 runs to 12 residues. The CDR3 DNA sequence: TGTGCCTGGAGTCCAGGGTCGGACATTCAGTACTTC. It codes for CAWSPGSDIQYF.

The J gene is TRBJ2-3, the V gene TRBV9; 7 nucleotides line up with TRBD2. CDR3 length: 16 residues. The ends lost 3 bases at V and 2 bases at J; junction bases unmatched: 9. Germline V gene sequence: CDR1 SGDLS, CDR2 YYNGEE. The CDR3 sequence: CASSGDSGQYTDTQYF. CDR3 DNA sequence: TGTGCCAGCAGCGGGGATAGCGGGCAATACACAGATACGCAGTATTTT.

This chain joins TRBV4-3 and TRBJ2-7, with TRBD1 as a possible D gene (6 bases). The V gene lost 1 base and the J gene lost 3 bases, with 16 bases spanning the gap. Germline CDR1 is LGHNA and CDR2 is YSLEER. The CDR3 has 16 amino acids. The CDR3 here is CASSQALDRTLYEQYF. As DNA, the CDR3 is TGCGCCAGCAGCCAAGCCCTCGACAGGACCCTCTACGAGCAGTACTTC.

This clone turned up a few times. The chain employs TRBV30 and TRBJ2-2; 9 bases fit TRBD2. CDR1 and CDR2 from the germline V gene are GTSNPN and SVGIG (reference sequence). Losses at the gene ends were 6 bases for V and 7 bases for J; bases not matched to a gene: 3. The CDR3 loop spans 12 amino acids. CDR3 nucleotides: TGTGCCTGTGGACTAGCGTTCGGGGAGCTGTTTTTT. Amino acids: CACGLAFGELFF.